This T cell receptor (beta chain) was sequenced in a study of CD8 T cells in ankylosing spondylitis. General observations from the study: Reportedly, matched ankylosing spondylitis synovial fluid was significantly enriched for disease-linked clones. Characteristic of ankylosing spondylitis blood, it appeared, was a TCR beta motif comprising about eight highly homologous variants. In reactive arthritis synovial fluid and blood, some motif variants had been reported before.

About this clonotype: Its matching antigen is unknown.

Germline V lookup: CDR1 DFQATT, CDR2 SNEGSKA (reference sequence). The CDR3 consists of 12 residues. TCRdb re-called the 5' RACE reads with MiXCR, one entry per CDR3 protein. Of around 540,000 distinct CDR3 sequences listed, roughly 13% are singletons. V is TRBV20-1 and J is TRBJ1-3, with D tentatively TRBD1 (5 bases). Sample: blood, either unsorted or a sorted T cell fraction (not recorded which). The source is a male donor with ankylosing spondylitis. The CDR3 region is CSAQGDGNTIYF. The CDR3 nucleotides read TGCAGCGCGCAGGGAGATGGAAACACCATATATTTT.